This T cell receptor beta chain was obtained from a study of control samples from healthy donors and cancer patients. The V end was cut by 3 bases, the J end by 4 bases, with 10 bases between. CDR1 LGHNT and CDR2 FRNRAP come from the germline V gene. The CDR3 sequence is 14 residues long. Generated by immunoSEQ multiplex PCR, the TCRdb table keeps only in-frame clones and is missing some. This table has 150,000 to 180,000 clones, around 95% appearing once. The TCR sequence derives from a man between 35 and 55 years old in good health. V is TRBV12-5 and J is TRBJ1-5; perhaps TRBD1 as D (5 bases). Sequences were obtained from blood. CDR3 loop: CASGFGHFNQPQHF. The DNA of the CDR3 is TGTGCTAGTGGTTTTGGACATTTTAATCAGCCCCAGCATTTT.